A selection of T cell receptor beta chains follows, all from one sample in a study of T cells after yellow fever vaccination. TCRdb re-called the 5' RACE reads with MiXCR, one entry per CDR3 protein. The top ten hold around 0.9% of the sample, which has around 250,000 distinct CDR3 sequences, roughly 7.2% seen once. This specimen consisted of CD4+ T cells sorted from PBMCs, obtained 15 days after the yellow fever booster vaccination. The origin of the receptors is a man aged 25 to 45 who received the YFV17D yellow fever vaccine. Both conserved end residues are part of each CDR3. The order of the fields is D gene, J gene, V gene, CDR3 protein. The D gene is left open where the match is weak.

d_call: .; j_call: TRBJ2-7; v_call: TRBV7-2; cdr3_aa: CASSLARRGGEQYF
d_call: TRBD2; j_call: TRBJ2-5; v_call: TRBV27; cdr3_aa: CASSLGGSGSGETQYF
d_call: .; j_call: TRBJ2-2; v_call: TRBV28; cdr3_aa: CASSLPEANTGELFF
d_call: .; j_call: TRBJ1-2; v_call: TRBV12-3/TRBV12-4; cdr3_aa: CASSFGGYGYTF
d_call: .; j_call: TRBJ2-7; v_call: TRBV5-1; cdr3_aa: CASSLRNYYEQYF
d_call: .; j_call: TRBJ2-7; v_call: TRBV21-1; cdr3_aa: CASIPGLEVDEQYF
d_call: .; j_call: TRBJ2-6; v_call: TRBV6-5; cdr3_aa: CASSYSGLPNSGANVLTF
d_call: .; j_call: TRBJ2-1; v_call: TRBV12-3/TRBV12-4; cdr3_aa: CASTPAGTPPRGSYNEQFF
d_call: .; j_call: TRBJ2-3; v_call: TRBV5-1; cdr3_aa: CASRPEADTQYF
d_call: .; j_call: TRBJ2-1; v_call: TRBV12-3/TRBV12-4; cdr3_aa: CASSSDPLLGHEQFF
d_call: .; j_call: TRBJ2-3; v_call: TRBV12-3/TRBV12-4; cdr3_aa: CASSLQPGHTQYF
d_call: TRBD2; j_call: TRBJ2-1; v_call: TRBV29-1; cdr3_aa: CSFRLAARYNEQFF
d_call: .; j_call: TRBJ2-7; v_call: TRBV6-2/TRBV6-3; cdr3_aa: CASSWGAGPSYEQYF
d_call: .; j_call: TRBJ2-2; v_call: TRBV7-9; cdr3_aa: CASRLARGANTGELFF
d_call: TRBD1; j_call: TRBJ2-1; v_call: TRBV20-1; cdr3_aa: CSAWTGYNEQFF